These T cell receptor beta chains were read from a single sample in a study of blood T cell repertoires in COVID-19. Profiling relied on immunoSEQ multiplex PCR, and the TCRdb table lists in-frame clones only, not all of them. The table has approximately 60,000 clones, around 93% seen once. The sequencing sample was made of peripheral blood. Every receptor here comes from a man between 65 and 80 years old with active COVID-19. Both conserved end residues are part of each CDR3. Each record gives: D gene, clone size, V gene, J gene, CDR3 DNA, CDR3 protein. D genes are given only for firm matches. A row's size may be missing; if present it is once, few, many or a size class.

D gene: TRBD2; clone size: NA; V gene: TRBV11-2; J gene: TRBJ2-1; CDR3 DNA: TGTGCCAGCAGCTTAGGACTAACCGGCGGGGGGAGGGGAGATGAGCAGTTCTTC; CDR3 protein: CASSLGLTGGGRGDEQFF
D gene: NA; clone size: NA; V gene: TRBV18; J gene: TRBJ1-4; CDR3 DNA: TGTGCCAGCTCACCACTTTTTGGAGAACTAACTAATGAAAAACTGTTTTTT; CDR3 protein: CASSPLFGELTNEKLFF
D gene: NA; clone size: NA; V gene: TRBV4-2; J gene: TRBJ2-3; CDR3 DNA: TGTGCCAGCAGCCGGGGGGGCGGGGCAGATACGCAGTATTTT; CDR3 protein: CASSRGGGADTQYF
D gene: NA; clone size: NA; V gene: TRBV27; J gene: TRBJ2-3; CDR3 DNA: TGTGCCAGCAGTTCCTTTACAGATACGCAGTATTTT; CDR3 protein: CASSSFTDTQYF
D gene: TRBD1; clone size: once; V gene: TRBV14; J gene: TRBJ1-2; CDR3 DNA: TGTGCCAGCAGCCAGCTCAGGGGGTTAAACTATGGCTACACCTTC; CDR3 protein: CASSQLRGLNYGYTF
D gene: NA; clone size: NA; V gene: TRBV11-2; J gene: TRBJ1-1; CDR3 DNA: TGTGCCAGCAGCCAAATGACAGGCGTCGAAGCTTTCTTT; CDR3 protein: CASSQMTGVEAFF
D gene: TRBD1; clone size: once; V gene: TRBV7-8; J gene: TRBJ1-5; CDR3 DNA: TGTGCCAGCAGCTTAGAACAGGGGGCGAGCAATCAGCCCCAGCATTTT; CDR3 protein: CASSLEQGASNQPQHF
D gene: NA; clone size: NA; V gene: TRBV6-5; J gene: TRBJ2-2; CDR3 DNA: TGTGCCAGCAGCTTCTCGAGGGACGGGGAGCTGTTTTTT; CDR3 protein: CASSFSRDGELFF
D gene: TRBD2; clone size: NA; V gene: TRBV6-5; J gene: TRBJ2-7; CDR3 DNA: TGTGCCAGCAGTACTACTAGCGGGGGGGACGAGCAGTACTTC; CDR3 protein: CASSTTSGGDEQYF
D gene: NA; clone size: NA; V gene: TRBV7-2; J gene: TRBJ1-2; CDR3 DNA: TGTGCCAGCAGCTTAGTTAGCGGGTCCGCTCCCGGTTATGGCTACACCTTC; CDR3 protein: CASSLVSGSAPGYGYTF
D gene: TRBD2; clone size: NA; V gene: TRBV9; J gene: TRBJ2-1; CDR3 DNA: TGTGCCAGCAGCGTAGTGCGGGGGGCTGGCAATGAGCAGTTCTTC; CDR3 protein: CASSVVRGAGNEQFF
D gene: NA; clone size: NA; V gene: TRBV5-1; J gene: TRBJ2-5; CDR3 DNA: TGCGCCAGCAGCGGTTTCGGGGGAGAGACCCAGTACTTC; CDR3 protein: CASSGFGGETQYF
D gene: NA; clone size: NA; V gene: TRBV19; J gene: TRBJ1-6; CDR3 DNA: TGTGCCAGTAGTCCCGGACTCTTGAGTTCACCCCTCCACTTT; CDR3 protein: CASSPGLLSSPLHF
D gene: NA; clone size: once; V gene: TRBV4-3; J gene: TRBJ2-1; CDR3 DNA: TGCGCCAGCAGCCAGCGGTTACAGGGTTATGAGCAGTTCTTC; CDR3 protein: CASSQRLQGYEQFF
D gene: NA; clone size: NA; V gene: TRBV24-1; J gene: TRBJ2-5; CDR3 DNA: TGTGCCACCAGTGATTTTAGGGGCGGGGAGGTTGGGACCCAGTACTTC; CDR3 protein: CATSDFRGGEVGTQYF
D gene: NA; clone size: NA; V gene: TRBV5-8; J gene: TRBJ2-1; CDR3 DNA: TGTGCCAGCAGCTTGGGGGCAGCCTCCTACAATGAGCAGTTCTTC; CDR3 protein: CASSLGAASYNEQFF
D gene: NA; clone size: NA; V gene: TRBV19; J gene: TRBJ1-1; CDR3 DNA: TGTGCCAGTAGGCAATTGGGGGCCCCGAACACTGAAGCTTTCTTT; CDR3 protein: CASRQLGAPNTEAFF
D gene: TRBD1; clone size: NA; V gene: TRBV9; J gene: TRBJ2-7; CDR3 DNA: TGTGCCAGCAGCCCTCGACAGGGGGAAGGGCTATACGAGCAGTACTTC; CDR3 protein: CASSPRQGEGLYEQYF
D gene: TRBD1; clone size: NA; V gene: TRBV25-1; J gene: TRBJ2-1; CDR3 DNA: TGTGCCAGCAGTGAATTTCAGGGGGCTACCTACAATGAGCAGTTCTTC; CDR3 protein: CASSEFQGATYNEQFF
D gene: NA; clone size: NA; V gene: TRBV6-5; J gene: TRBJ1-2; CDR3 DNA: TGTGCCAGCAGCCTGGGGCATTCCCAGTATGGCTACACCTTC; CDR3 protein: CASSLGHSQYGYTF
D gene: NA; clone size: NA; V gene: TRBV2; J gene: TRBJ1-6; CDR3 DNA: TGTGCCAGCACCACTCTGGCCGGGTCACCCCTCCACTTT; CDR3 protein: CASTTLAGSPLHF
D gene: NA; clone size: NA; V gene: TRBV9; J gene: TRBJ2-5; CDR3 DNA: TGTGCCAGCAGCGTAGGGGGCTACCAAGAGACCCAGTACTTC; CDR3 protein: CASSVGGYQETQYF
D gene: TRBD2; clone size: NA; V gene: TRBV11-2; J gene: TRBJ2-1; CDR3 DNA: TGTGCCAGCAGGCGGGGGACTAGCGGGTACAATGAGCAGTTCTTC; CDR3 protein: CASRRGTSGYNEQFF
D gene: NA; clone size: NA; V gene: TRBV5-6; J gene: TRBJ2-7; CDR3 DNA: TGTGCCAGCAGCTCCGGGAGTACCTACGAGCAGTACTTC; CDR3 protein: CASSSGSTYEQYF
D gene: TRBD1; clone size: NA; V gene: TRBV7-9; J gene: TRBJ2-7; CDR3 DNA: TGTGCCAGCAGCGCACAGGGGGCATCCTACGAGCAGTACTTC; CDR3 protein: CASSAQGASYEQYF
D gene: NA; clone size: once; V gene: TRBV4-2; J gene: TRBJ2-5; CDR3 DNA: TGTGCCAGCAGCCAAGATACGAGCGTGGAGACCCAGTACTTC; CDR3 protein: CASSQDTSVETQYF
D gene: NA; clone size: NA; V gene: TRBV6-5; J gene: TRBJ2-2; CDR3 DNA: TGTGCCAGCAGTTACTCCCACTCCGGGGAGCTGTTTTTT; CDR3 protein: CASSYSHSGELFF
D gene: NA; clone size: once; V gene: TRBV9; J gene: TRBJ1-6; CDR3 DNA: TGTGCCAGCAGCCCAGACGGACAGAATTCACCCCTCCACTTT; CDR3 protein: CASSPDGQNSPLHF
D gene: NA; clone size: NA; V gene: TRBV10-3; J gene: TRBJ2-7; CDR3 DNA: TGTGCCATCAGTGAGTTGGACAGTGAGCAGTACTTC; CDR3 protein: CAISELDSEQYF
D gene: TRBD2; clone size: NA; V gene: TRBV18; J gene: TRBJ2-1; CDR3 DNA: TGTACCAGCTCACCAACAGCGGGGGCCCATCCCGCGCAGTTCTTC; CDR3 protein: CTSSPTAGAHPAQFF